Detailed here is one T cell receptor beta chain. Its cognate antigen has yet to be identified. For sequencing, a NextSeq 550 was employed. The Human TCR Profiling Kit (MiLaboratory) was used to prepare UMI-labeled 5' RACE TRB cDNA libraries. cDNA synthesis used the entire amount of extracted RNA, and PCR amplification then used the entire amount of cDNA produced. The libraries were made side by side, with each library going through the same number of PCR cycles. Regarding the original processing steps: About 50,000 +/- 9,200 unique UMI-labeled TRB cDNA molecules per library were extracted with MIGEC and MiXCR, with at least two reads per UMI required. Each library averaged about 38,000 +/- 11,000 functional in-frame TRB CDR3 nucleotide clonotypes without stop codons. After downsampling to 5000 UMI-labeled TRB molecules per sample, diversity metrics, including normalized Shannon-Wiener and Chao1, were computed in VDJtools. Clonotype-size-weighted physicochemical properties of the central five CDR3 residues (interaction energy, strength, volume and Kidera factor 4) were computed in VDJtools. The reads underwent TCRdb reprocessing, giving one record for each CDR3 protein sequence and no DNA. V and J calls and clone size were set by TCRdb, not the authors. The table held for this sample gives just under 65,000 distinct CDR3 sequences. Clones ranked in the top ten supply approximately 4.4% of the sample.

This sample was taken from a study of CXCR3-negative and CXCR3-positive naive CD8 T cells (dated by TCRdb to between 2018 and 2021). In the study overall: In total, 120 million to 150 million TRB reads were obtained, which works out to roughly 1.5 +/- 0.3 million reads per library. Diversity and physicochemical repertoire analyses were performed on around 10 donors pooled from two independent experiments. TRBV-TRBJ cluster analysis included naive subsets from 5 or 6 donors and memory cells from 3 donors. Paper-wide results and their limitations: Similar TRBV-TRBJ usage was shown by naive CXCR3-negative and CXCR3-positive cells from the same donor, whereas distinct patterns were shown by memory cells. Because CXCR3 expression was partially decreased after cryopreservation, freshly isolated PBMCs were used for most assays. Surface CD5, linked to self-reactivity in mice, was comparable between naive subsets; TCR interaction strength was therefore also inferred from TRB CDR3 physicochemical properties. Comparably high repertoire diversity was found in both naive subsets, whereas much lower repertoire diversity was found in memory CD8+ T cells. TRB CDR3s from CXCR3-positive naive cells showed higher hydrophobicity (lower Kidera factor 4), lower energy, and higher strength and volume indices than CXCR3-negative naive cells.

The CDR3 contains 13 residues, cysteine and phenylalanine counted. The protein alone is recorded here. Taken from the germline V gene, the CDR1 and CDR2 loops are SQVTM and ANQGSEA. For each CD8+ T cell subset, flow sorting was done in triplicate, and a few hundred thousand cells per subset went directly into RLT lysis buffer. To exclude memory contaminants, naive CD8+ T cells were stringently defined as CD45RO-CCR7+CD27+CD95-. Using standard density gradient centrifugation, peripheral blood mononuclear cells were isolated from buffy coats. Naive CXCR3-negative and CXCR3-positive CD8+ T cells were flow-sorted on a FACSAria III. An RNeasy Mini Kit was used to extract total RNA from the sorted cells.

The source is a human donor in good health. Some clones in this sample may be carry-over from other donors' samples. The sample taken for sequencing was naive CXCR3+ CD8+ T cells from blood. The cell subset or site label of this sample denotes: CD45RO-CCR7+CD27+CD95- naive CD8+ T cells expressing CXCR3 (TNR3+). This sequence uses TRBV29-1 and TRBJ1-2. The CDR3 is CSVEDNPNYGYTF.